This T cell receptor (beta chain) derives from a study of OX40 agonist ivuxolimab in advanced cancers. V was shortened by 4 bases and J by 9 bases, with 20 bases between the two germline ends. This CDR3 has 14 amino acids. CDR1 is SGHTS, CDR2 YDEGEE, per germline. Here immunoSEQ multiplex PCR was the method, and the copy in TCRdb shows in-frame clones only, minus some. The sample has tens of thousands of clones; around nine tenths are singletons. The table lists this clone with a count of one. The antigen remains unidentified. Notes on the study in general: The investigators did not determine what antigen specificity the expanded peripheral T cells had. At doses 0.1 to 3.0 mg/kg, CD4+ and CD8+ clones expanded.

The chain carries TRBV5-8 and TRBJ2-7; unclear D gene. The clonotype comes from an adult with an advanced solid tumor such as melanoma, head and neck, liver or kidney cancer. The sample consisted of CD4+ or CD8+ T cells sorted from blood, taken in a trial of the OX40 agonist ivuxolimab. In DNA, the CDR3 is TGTGCCAGCAGCCGGATCCTTTTAGACCCAGGGCAGTACTTC. This sequence encodes CASSRILLDPGQYF. Variable domain in full (rest from reference TRBV5-8 and TRBJ2-7): EAGVTQSPTHLIKTRGQQATLRCSPISGHTSVYWYQQALGLGLQFLLWYDEGEERNRGNFPPRFSGRQFPNYSSELNVNALELEDSALYLCASSRILLDPGQYFGPGTRLTVT.